This TCR beta chain was sequenced for a study of cytomegalovirus exposure and HLA in healthy donors. The PCR employed 60 Vbeta primers together with 13 Jbeta primers. TCRdb keeps only in-frame clones here, not all; method: immunoSEQ multiplex PCR. The sample yields around 150,000 clones, more than 75% seen once. Germline V CDR1 and CDR2: SGHRS, YFSETQ. Trimming shortened V by 0 bases and J by 1 base, and 10 bases separated the two germline ends. The CDR3 is 15 amino acids. Sequenced material: PBMCs. The clonotype comes from a woman aged 40-49 years in good health and CMV-seronegative. V is TRBV5-1 and J is TRBJ2-5, with D perhaps TRBD2 (6 bases). CDR3 in DNA: TGCGCCAGCAGCTTGGGGGGTAGCGGCCAAGAGACCCAGTACTTC. Translated, it gives CASSLGGSGQETQYF.